Below, one T cell receptor (beta chain) is given with its context. Its antigen is unidentified. The investigators collected lesional scalp punch biopsies and peripheral blood from alopecia areata patients. The data derive from a study of CD8+ T cells in alopecia areata. Study-level findings and limits: The study found TCR sharing across patients less clear than in mice, possibly for HLA reasons. Alphabeta T cells residing in normal skin are also sequenced in scalp samples. Normal scalp had lower clonality than lesional scalp, with alopecia totalis/universalis lesions showing this most strongly.

It was cDNA, reverse transcribed from extracted RNA, that served as the sequencing template. Generated by immunoSEQ multiplex PCR, the TCRdb table keeps only in-frame clones and is missing some. Of tens of thousands of clones listed, around 44% are singletons. Input material: NKG2D-low CD8+ T cells sorted from blood. This receptor was taken from a human donor with alopecia areata.

The CDR3 sequence: CASSASTGRNTEAFF. CDR3 DNA: TGTGCCAGCAGCGCCTCGACAGGGAGGAACACTGAAGCTTTCTTT. This sequence joins TRBV13 and TRBJ1-1, with 7 bases fitting TRBD1. The ends lost 5 bases at V and 1 base at J; junction bases unmatched: 7. CDR3 length equals 15 residues. Germline lookup yields CDR1 PRHDT and CDR2 FYEKMQ (reference sequence).